The 5 T cell receptor beta chains given below trace back to one sample, sequenced in a study of T cell responses to AZD1222 COVID-19 vaccine. Profiling relied on immunoSEQ multiplex PCR, and the TCRdb table lists in-frame clones only, not all of them. The data contain roughly 48,000 clones, approximately 91% of them singletons. The sample here was peripheral blood, taken 28 days after the second AZD1222 dose. These receptor sequences come from an adult who received the AZD1222 COVID-19 vaccine.

The chain employs TRBV7-8 and TRBJ2-7; D not resolved. V dropped 4 bases and J dropped 2 bases, with 6 bases sitting between them. The CDR3 totals 12 residues. Germline CDR1 is SGHVS and CDR2 is FQNEAQ. The CDR3 sequence is CASSSLTYEQYF. CDR3 nucleotide sequence: TGTGCCAGCAGCTCCCTGACCTACGAGCAGTACTTC.

CDR3 region: CASSLAGGPTDTQYF. As DNA, the CDR3 is TGCGCCAGCAGCTTGGCGGGAGGGCCCACAGATACGCAGTATTTT. V is TRBV5-1 and J is TRBJ2-3; TRBD2 agrees at 8 bases. The CDR3 contains 15 residues. Germline CDR1 and CDR2: SGHRS and YFSETQ. With V trimmed by 0 bases and J by 2 bases, 2 bases remained unmatched.

This chain connects TRBV29-1 to TRBJ1-4; no clear D. The length of the CDR3 is 16 residues. Germline V lookup: CDR1 SQVTM, CDR2 ANQGSEA. V lost 0 bases to trimming and J lost 0 bases, with 11 bases between them. This CDR3 is CSVEDGRPPTNEKLFF. CDR3 in DNA: TGCAGCGTTGAAGATGGAAGACCGCCAACTAATGAAAAACTGTTTTTT.

The V and J genes are TRBV7-9 and TRBJ2-4, with TRBD2 matching over 9 bases. The CDR3 length is 15 residues. Germline V lookup: CDR1 SEHNR, CDR2 FQNEAQ (reference sequence). The junction had 10 bases not matched to a gene; V was cut back by 5 bases and J by 8 bases. The CDR3 DNA reads TGTGCCAGCAGCCTCCGGACTAGCGAGATAGACATTCAGTACTTC. Encoded protein: CASSLRTSEIDIQYF.

The chain has TRBV5-6 and TRBJ2-7; possible D gene TRBD1, 5 bases. Germline V lookup: CDR1 SGHDT, CDR2 YYEEEE. The V end lost 4 bases, the J end lost 4 bases, and 9 bases lay between the germline ends. The CDR3 runs 12 residues. CDR3: CASSANRYEQYF. The CDR3 coding sequence is TGTGCCAGCAGCGCTAACAGGTACGAGCAGTACTTC.